This T cell receptor beta chain was identified during a study of CD8+CD57+ T cells in acquired aplastic anemia. The study profiled TCR beta VDJ and CDR3 using genomic DNA as template. TCRdb re-called the reads through MiXCR, storing one row per CDR3 protein. The sample contains 200,000 or so distinct CDR3 sequences, 50% to 75% of which appear only once. The CDR3 loop spans 15 amino acids. In germline, CDR1 is SNHLY, CDR2 FYNNEI. Between the trimmed V and J ends, which lost 6 bases and 8 bases, there was a span of 19 bases. This clonotype was counted ten times or more. V usage is TRBV2 and J usage is TRBJ1-4; D is possibly TRBD1 (5 bases). The sequencing sample was made of sorted CD4+, CD8+, or CD8+CD57+ T cells (not recorded which) from PBMCs. The TCR sequence derives from a human donor with severe aplastic anemia or a healthy control (not recorded which). The CDR3 DNA sequence: TGTGCCAGCAGCGCACCGGGACCGGCTTGGGAAAAACTGTTTTTT. Encoded protein: CASSAPGPAWEKLFF.